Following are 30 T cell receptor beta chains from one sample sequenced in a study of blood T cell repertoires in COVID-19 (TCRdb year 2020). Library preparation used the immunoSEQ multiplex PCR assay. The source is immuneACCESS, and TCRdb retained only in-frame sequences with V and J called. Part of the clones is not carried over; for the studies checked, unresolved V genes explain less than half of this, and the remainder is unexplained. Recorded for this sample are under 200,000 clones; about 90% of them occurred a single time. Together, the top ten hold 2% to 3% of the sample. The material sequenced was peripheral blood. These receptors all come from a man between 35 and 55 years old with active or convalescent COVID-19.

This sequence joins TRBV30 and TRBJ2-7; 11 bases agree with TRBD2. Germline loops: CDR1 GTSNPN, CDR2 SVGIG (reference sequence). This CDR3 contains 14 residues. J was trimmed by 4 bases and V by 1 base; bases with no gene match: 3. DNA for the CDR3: TGTGCCTGGAGTGGACTAGCGGGACCTTACGAGCAGTACTTC. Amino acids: CAWSGLAGPYEQYF. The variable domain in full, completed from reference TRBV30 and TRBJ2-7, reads SQTIHQWPATLVQPVGSPLSLECTVEGTSNPNLYWYRQAAGRGLQLLFYSVGIGQISSEVPQNLSASRPQDRQFILSSKKLLLSDSGFYLCAWSGLAGPYEQYFGPGTRLTVT.

As DNA, the CDR3 is TGTGCCAGCAGCCAAGTACTCGATCGTGAAAAACTGTTTTTT. This translates into CASSQVLDREKLFF. This chain uses TRBV3-1 (or the pseudogene TRBV3-2) with TRBJ1-4; no clear D. This CDR3 is 14 amino acids long. Trimming pared 1 base from V and 7 bases from J, leaving 10 bases between. CDR1 and CDR2 from the germline V gene are LGHDT and YNNKEL (reference sequence).

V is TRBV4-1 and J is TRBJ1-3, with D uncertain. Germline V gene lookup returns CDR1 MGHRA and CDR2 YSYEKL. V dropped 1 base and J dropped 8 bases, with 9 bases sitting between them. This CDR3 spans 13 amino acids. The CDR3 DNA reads TGCGCCAGCAGCCAAGGGTACGGGGACACCATATATTTT. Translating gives CASSQGYGDTIYF.

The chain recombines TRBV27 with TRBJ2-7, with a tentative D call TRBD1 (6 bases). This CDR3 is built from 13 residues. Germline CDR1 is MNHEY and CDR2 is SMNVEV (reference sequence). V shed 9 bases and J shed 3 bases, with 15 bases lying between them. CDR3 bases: TGTGCCAGTACAGGGCCAAATCACTACGAGCAGTACTTC. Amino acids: CASTGPNHYEQYF.

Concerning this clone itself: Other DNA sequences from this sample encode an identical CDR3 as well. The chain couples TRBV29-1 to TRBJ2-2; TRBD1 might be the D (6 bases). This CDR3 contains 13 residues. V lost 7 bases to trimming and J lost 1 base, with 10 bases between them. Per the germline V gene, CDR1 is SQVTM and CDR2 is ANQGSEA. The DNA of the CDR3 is TGCAGCGGGACGGGACAGAACACCGGGGAGCTGTTTTTT. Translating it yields CSGTGQNTGELFF.

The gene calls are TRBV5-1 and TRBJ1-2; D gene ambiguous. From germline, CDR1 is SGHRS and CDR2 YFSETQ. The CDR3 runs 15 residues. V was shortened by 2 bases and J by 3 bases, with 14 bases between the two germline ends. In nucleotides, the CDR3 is TGCGCCAGCAGCTTAAATGGTCCCGGGGACTATGGCTACACCTTC. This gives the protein CASSLNGPGDYGYTF.

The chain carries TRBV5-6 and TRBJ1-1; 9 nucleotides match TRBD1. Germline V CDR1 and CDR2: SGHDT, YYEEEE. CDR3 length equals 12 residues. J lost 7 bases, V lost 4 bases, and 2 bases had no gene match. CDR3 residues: CASSGQGFEAFF. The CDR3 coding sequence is TGTGCCAGCAGCGGACAGGGGTTTGAAGCTTTCTTT. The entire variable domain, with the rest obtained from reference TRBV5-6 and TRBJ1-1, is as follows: DAGVTQSPTHLIKTRGQQVTLRCSPKSGHDTVSWYQQALGQGPQFIFQYYEEEERQRGNFPDRFSGHQFPNYSSELNVNALLLGDSALYLCASSGQGFEAFFGQGTRLTVV.

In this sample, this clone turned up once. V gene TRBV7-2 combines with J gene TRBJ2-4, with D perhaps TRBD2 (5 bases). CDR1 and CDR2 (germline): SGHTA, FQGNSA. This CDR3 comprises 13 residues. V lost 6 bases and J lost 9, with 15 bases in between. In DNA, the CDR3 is TGTGCCAGCAGTCATCCCCCCGGAGGCATTCAGTACTTC. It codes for CASSHPPGGIQYF. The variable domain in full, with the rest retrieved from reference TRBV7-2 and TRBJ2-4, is GAGVSQSPSNKVTEKGKDVELRCDPISGHTALYWYRQSLGQGLEFLIYFQGNSAPDKSGLPSDRFSAERTGGSVSTLTIQRTQQEDSAVYLCASSHPPGGIQYFGAGTRLSVL.

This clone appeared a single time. CDR3 nucleotides: TGCGCCAGCAGCCAAGAGGCGGATTCACCCCTCCACTTT. Protein product: CASSQEADSPLHF. The V and J genes are TRBV4-3 and TRBJ1-6; D unresolved. CDR1 is LGHNA and CDR2 is YSLEER in the germline V gene. The V and J ends lost 0 bases and 8 bases respectively, with 5 bases between them. The CDR3 has 13 residues.

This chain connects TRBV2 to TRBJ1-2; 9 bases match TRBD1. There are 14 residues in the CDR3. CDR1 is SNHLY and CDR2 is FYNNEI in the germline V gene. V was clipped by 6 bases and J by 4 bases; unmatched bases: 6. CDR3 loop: CASSEQGAIYGYTF. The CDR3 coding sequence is TGTGCCAGCAGCGAACAGGGGGCCATCTATGGCTACACCTTC.

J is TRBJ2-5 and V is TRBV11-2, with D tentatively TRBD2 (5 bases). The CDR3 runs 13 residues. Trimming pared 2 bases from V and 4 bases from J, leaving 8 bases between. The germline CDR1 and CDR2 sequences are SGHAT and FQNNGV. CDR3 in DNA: TGTGCCAGCAGCTTACAGGCGGGAGAGACCCAGTACTTC. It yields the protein CASSLQAGETQYF.

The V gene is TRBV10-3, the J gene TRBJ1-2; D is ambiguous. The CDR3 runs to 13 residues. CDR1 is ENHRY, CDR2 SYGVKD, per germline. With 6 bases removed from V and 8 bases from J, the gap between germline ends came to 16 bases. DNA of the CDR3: TGTGCCATCAGGTCAATGATCCTCGAGGGCTACACCTTC. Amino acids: CAIRSMILEGYTF.

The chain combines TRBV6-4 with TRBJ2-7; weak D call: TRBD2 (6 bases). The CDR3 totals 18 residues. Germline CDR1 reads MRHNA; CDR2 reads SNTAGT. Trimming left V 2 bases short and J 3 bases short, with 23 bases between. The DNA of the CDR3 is TGTGCCAGCAGTGACCCTCGAATCGGCCGTACGGGGGACTACGAGCAGTACTTC. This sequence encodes CASSDPRIGRTGDYEQYF.

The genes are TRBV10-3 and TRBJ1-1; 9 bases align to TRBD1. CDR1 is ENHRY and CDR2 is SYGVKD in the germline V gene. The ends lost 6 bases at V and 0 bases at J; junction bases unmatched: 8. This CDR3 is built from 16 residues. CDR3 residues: CAIRRGTGNLNTEAFF. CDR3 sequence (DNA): TGTGCCATCAGACGCGGGACAGGGAATCTGAACACTGAAGCTTTCTTT.

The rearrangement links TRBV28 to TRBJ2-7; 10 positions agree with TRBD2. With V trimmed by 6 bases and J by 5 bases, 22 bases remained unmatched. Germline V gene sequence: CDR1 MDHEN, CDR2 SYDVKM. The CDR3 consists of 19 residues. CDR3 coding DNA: TGTGCCAGCAGGAGTGGCACTGGCCCCAGCGGGGGGGCGATGAACGAGCAGTACTTC. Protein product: CASRSGTGPSGGAMNEQYF. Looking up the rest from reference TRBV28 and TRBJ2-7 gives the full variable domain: DVKVTQSSRYLVKRTGEKVFLECVQDMDHENMFWYRQDPGLGLRLIYFSYDVKMKEKGDIPEGYSVSREKKERFSLILESASTNQTSMYLCASRSGTGPSGGAMNEQYFGPGTRLTVT.

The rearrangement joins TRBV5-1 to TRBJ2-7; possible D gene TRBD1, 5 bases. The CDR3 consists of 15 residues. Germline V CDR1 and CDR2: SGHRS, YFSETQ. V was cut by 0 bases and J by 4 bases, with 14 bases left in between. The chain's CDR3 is CASSLAQGSLYEQYF. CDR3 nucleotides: TGCGCCAGCAGCTTGGCGCAGGGATCTCTGTACGAGCAGTACTTC.

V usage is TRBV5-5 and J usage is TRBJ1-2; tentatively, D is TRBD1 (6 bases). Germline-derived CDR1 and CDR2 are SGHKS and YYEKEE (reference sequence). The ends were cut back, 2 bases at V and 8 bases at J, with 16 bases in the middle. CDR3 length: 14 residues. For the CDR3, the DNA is TGTGCCAGCAGCTTACGTCAGGGGTATGGGGGCTACACCTTC. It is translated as CASSLRQGYGGYTF.

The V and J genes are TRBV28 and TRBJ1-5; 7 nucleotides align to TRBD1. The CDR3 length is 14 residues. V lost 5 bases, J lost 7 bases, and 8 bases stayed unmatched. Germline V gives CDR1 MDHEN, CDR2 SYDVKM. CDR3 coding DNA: TGTGCCAGCAGTCACCGACAGGGTGGGCAGCCCCAGCATTTT. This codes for CASSHRQGGQPQHF.

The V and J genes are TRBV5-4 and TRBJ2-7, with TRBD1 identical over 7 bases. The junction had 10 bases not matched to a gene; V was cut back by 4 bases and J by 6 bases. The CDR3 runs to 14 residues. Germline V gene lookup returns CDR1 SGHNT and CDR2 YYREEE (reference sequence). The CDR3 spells CASSGRQGISEQYF. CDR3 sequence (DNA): TGTGCCAGCAGCGGGAGACAGGGTATAAGCGAGCAGTACTTC.

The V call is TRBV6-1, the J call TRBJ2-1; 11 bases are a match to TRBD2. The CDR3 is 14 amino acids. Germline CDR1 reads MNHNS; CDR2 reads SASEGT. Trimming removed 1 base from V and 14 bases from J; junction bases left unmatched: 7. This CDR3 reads CASSEVASGGFKFF. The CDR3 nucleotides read TGTGCCAGCAGTGAAGTTGCTAGCGGGGGGTTTAAGTTCTTC.

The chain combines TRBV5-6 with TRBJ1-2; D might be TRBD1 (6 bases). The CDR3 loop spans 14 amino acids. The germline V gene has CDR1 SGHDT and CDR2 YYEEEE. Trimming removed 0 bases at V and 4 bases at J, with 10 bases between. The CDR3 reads CASSLGGGPYGYTF. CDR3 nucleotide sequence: TGTGCCAGCAGCTTGGGGGGGGGCCCCTATGGCTACACCTTC.

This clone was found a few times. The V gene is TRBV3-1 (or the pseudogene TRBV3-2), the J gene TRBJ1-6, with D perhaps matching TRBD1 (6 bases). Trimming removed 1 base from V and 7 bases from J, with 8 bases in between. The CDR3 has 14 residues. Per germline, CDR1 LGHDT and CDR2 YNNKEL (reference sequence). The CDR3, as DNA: TGTGCCAGCAGCCAAGCCAGGGGAAATTCACCCCTCCACTTT. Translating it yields CASSQARGNSPLHF.

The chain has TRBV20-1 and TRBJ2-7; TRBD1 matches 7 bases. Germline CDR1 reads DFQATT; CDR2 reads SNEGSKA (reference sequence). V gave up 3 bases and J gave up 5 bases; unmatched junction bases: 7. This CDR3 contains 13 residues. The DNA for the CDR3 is TGCAGTGCTAGTCAGACAGGGAACGACGAGCAGTACTTC. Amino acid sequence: CSASQTGNDEQYF.

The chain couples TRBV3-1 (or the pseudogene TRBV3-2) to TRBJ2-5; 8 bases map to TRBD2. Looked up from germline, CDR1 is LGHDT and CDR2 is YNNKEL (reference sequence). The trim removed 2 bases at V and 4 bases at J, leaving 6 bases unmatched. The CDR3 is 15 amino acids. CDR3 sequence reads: CASSQRGGGLETQYF. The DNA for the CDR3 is TGTGCCAGCAGCCAACGGGGCGGGGGGTTAGAGACCCAGTACTTC.

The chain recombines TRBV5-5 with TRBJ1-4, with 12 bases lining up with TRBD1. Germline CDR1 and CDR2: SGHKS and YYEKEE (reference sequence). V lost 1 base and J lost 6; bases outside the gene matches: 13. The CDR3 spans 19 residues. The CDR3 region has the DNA TGTGCCAGCAGCTTGAACCGGGACAGGGGGCGCGCGGCTTATGAAAAACTGTTTTTT. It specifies CASSLNRDRGRAAYEKLFF.

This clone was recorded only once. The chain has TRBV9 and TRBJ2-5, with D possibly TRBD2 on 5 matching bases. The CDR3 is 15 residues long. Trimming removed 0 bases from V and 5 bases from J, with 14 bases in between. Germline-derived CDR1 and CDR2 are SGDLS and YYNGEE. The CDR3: CASSVGLPPGETQYF. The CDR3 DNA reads TGTGCCAGCAGCGTAGGACTCCCACCGGGGGAGACCCAGTACTTC.

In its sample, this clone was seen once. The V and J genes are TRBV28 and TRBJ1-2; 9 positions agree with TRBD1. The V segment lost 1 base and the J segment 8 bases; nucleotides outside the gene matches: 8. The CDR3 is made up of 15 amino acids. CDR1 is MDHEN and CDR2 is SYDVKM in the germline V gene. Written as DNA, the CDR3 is TGTGCCAGCAGTTTATTAAGGACAGGGGTACGAGGCTACACCTTC. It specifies CASSLLRTGVRGYTF.

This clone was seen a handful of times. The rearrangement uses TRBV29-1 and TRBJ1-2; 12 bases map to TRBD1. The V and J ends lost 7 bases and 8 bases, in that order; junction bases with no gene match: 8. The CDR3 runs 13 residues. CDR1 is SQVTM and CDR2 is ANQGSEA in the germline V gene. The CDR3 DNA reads TGCAGCGCCGGCAGGGGACAGGGGGCCGGCTACACCTTC. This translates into CSAGRGQGAGYTF.

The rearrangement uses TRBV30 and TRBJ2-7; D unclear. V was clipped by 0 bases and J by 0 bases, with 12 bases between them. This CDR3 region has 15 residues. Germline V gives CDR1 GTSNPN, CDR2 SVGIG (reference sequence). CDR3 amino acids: CAWSVLGSRSYEQYF. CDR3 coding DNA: TGTGCCTGGAGTGTACTGGGCAGTCGCTCCTACGAGCAGTACTTC.

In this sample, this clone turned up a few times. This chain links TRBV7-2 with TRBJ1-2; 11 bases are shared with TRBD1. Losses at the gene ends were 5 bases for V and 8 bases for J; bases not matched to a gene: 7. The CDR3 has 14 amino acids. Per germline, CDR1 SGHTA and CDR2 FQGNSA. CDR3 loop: CASSPGQGVWGYTF. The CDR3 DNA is TGTGCCAGCAGCCCGGGACAGGGGGTTTGGGGCTACACCTTC.